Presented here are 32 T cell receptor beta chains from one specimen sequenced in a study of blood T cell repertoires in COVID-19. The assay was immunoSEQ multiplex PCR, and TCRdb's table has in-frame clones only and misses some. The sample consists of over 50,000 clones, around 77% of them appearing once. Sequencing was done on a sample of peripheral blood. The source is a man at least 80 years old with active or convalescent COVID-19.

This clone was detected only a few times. The CDR3 DNA follows: TGTGCCATCAGTGAGTCGATTAGGAACACTGAAGCTTTCTTT. Amino acid sequence: CAISESIRNTEAFF. This chain connects TRBV10-3 to TRBJ1-1; D call uncertain. The CDR3 contains 14 residues. Between the trimmed V and J ends, which lost 0 bases and 1 base, there was a span of 6 bases. Germline CDR1 ENHRY, CDR2 SYGVKD.

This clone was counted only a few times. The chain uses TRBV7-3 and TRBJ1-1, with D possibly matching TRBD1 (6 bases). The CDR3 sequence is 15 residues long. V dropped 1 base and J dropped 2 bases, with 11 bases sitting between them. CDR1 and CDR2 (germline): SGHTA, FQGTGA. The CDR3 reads CASSLNRDTNTEAFF. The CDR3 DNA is TGTGCCAGCAGCTTAAACCGGGACACAAACACTGAAGCTTTCTTT.

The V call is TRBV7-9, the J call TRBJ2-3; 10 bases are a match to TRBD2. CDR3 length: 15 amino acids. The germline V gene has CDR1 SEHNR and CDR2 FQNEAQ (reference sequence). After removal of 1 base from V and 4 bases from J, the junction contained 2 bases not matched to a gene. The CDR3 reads CASSLDLAGADTQYF. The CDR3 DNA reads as TGTGCCAGCAGCTTAGATCTAGCGGGGGCAGATACGCAGTATTTT.

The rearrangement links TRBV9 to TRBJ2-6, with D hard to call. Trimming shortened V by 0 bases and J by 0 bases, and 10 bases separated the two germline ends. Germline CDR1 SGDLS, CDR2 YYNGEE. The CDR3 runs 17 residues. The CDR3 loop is CASSVVGGFSGANVLTF. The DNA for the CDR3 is TGTGCCAGCAGCGTAGTAGGCGGTTTCTCTGGGGCCAACGTCCTGACTTTC.

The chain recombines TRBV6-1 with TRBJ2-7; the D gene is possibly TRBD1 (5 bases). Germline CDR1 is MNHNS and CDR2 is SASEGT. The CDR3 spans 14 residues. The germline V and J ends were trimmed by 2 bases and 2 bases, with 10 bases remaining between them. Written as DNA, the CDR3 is TGTGCCAGCAGTGAACCAGGGCTCCCCTACGAGCAGTACTTC. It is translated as CASSEPGLPYEQYF.

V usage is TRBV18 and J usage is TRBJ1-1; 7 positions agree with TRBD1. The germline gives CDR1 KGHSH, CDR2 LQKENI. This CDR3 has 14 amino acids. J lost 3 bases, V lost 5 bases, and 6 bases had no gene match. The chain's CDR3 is CASSTGVGDTEAFF. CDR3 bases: TGTGCCAGCTCAACAGGGGTGGGGGACACTGAAGCTTTCTTT.

DNA of the CDR3: TGTGCCAGCAGCTCTCCGGGACTAGCGGGGGGAAGCACAGATACGCAGTATTTT. This translates into CASSSPGLAGGSTDTQYF. The chain links TRBV5-8 to TRBJ2-3; 15 bases match TRBD2. CDR3 length: 18 amino acids. V gave up 3 bases and J gave up 0 bases; unmatched junction bases: 5. The germline V gene encodes CDR1 SGHTS and CDR2 YDEGEE.

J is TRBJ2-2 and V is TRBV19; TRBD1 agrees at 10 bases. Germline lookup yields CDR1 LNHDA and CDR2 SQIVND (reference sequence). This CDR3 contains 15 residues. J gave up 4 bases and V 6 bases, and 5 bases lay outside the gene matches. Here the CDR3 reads CASSRQGAGTGELFF. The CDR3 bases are TGTGCCAGTAGCAGACAGGGGGCGGGCACCGGGGAGCTGTTTTTT.

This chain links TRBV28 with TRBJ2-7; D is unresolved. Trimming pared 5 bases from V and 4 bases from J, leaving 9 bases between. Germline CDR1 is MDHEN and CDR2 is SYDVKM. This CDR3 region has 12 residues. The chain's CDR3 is CASSPFLYEQYF. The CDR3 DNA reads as TGTGCCAGCAGTCCCTTTCTATACGAGCAGTACTTC.

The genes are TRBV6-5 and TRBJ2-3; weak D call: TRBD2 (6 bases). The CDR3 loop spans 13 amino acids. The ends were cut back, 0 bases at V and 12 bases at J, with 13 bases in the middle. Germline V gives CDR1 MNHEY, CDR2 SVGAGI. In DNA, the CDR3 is TGTGCCAGCAGTTACTCGAGTAGCGGTGCTCAGTATTTT. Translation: CASSYSSSGAQYF.

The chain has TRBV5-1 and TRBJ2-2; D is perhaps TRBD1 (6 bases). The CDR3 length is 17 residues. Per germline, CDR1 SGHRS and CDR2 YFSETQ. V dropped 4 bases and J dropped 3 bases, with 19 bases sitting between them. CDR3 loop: CASSASQGVAHTGELFF. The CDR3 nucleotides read TGCGCCAGCAGCGCCTCACAGGGAGTTGCGCACACCGGGGAGCTGTTTTTT.

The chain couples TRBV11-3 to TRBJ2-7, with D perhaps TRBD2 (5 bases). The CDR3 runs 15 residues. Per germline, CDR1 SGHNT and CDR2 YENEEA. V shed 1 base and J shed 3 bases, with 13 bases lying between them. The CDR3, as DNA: TGTGCCAGCAGCTTAGCCGGAGGTGGGCTCTACGAGCAGTACTTC. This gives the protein CASSLAGGGLYEQYF.

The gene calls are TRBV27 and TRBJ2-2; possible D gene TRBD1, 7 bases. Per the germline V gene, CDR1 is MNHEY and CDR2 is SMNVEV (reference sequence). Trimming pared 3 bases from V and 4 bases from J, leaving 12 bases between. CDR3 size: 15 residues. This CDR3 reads CASSFWQGGTGELFF. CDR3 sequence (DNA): TGTGCCAGCAGTTTTTGGCAGGGGGGCACCGGGGAGCTGTTTTTT.

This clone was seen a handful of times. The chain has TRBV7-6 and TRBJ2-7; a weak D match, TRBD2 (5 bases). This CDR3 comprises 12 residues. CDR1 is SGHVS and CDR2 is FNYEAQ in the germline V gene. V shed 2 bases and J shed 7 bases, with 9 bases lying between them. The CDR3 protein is CASSLSREEQYF. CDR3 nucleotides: TGTGCCAGCAGCTTATCGAGGGAGGAGCAGTACTTC.

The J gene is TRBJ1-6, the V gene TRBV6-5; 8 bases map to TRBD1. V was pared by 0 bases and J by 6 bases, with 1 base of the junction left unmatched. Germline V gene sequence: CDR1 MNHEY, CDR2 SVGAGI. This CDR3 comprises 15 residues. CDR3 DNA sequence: TGTGCCAGCAGTTACTCGACAGGGGTTAATTCACCCCTCCACTTT. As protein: CASSYSTGVNSPLHF.

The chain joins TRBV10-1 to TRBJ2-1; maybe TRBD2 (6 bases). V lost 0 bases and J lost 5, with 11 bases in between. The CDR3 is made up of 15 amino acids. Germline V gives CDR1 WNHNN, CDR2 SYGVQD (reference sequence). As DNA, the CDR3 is TGCGCCAGCAGTGAGTCAAGGACTAATGACAATGAGCAGTTCTTC. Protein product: CASSESRTNDNEQFF.

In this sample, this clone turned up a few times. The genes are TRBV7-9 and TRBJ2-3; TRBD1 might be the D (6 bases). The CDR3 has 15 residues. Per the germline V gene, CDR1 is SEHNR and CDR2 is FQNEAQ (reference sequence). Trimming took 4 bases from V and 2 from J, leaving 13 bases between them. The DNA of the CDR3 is TGTGCCAGCAGCTCGACAGGTGAATTCACAGATACGCAGTATTTT. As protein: CASSSTGEFTDTQYF.

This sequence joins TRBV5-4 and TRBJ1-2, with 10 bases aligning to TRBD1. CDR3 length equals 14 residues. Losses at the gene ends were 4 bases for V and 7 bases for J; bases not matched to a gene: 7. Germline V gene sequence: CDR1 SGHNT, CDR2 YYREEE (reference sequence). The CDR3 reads CASSPGTGVGGYTF. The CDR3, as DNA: TGTGCCAGCAGCCCAGGGACAGGGGTCGGTGGCTACACCTTC.

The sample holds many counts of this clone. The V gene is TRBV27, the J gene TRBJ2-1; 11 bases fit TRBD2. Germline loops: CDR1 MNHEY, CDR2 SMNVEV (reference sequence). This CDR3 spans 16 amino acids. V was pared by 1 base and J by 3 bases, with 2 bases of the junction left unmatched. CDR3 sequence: CASSLFGLAGYNEQFF. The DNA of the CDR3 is TGTGCCAGCAGTTTATTTGGACTAGCGGGCTACAATGAGCAGTTCTTC.

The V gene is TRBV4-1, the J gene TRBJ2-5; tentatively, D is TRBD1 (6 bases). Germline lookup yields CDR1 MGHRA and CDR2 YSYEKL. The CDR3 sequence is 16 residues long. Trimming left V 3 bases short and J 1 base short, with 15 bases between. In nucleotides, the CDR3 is TGCGCCAGCAGCCATATGACAGGAGGCTCCCAAGAGACCCAGTACTTC. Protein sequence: CASSHMTGGSQETQYF.

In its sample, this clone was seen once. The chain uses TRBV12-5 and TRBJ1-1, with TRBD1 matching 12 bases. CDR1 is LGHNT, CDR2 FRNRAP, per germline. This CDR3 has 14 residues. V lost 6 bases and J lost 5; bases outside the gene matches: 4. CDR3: CASGGQGAPTEAFF. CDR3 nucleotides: TGTGCTAGTGGGGGACAGGGGGCGCCGACTGAAGCTTTCTTT. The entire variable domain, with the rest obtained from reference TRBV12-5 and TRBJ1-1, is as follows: DARVTQTPRHKVTEMGQEVTMRCQPILGHNTVFWYRQTMMQGLELLAYFRNRAPLDDSGMPKDRFSAEMPDATLATLKIQPSEPRDSAVYFCASGGQGAPTEAFFGQGTRLTVV.

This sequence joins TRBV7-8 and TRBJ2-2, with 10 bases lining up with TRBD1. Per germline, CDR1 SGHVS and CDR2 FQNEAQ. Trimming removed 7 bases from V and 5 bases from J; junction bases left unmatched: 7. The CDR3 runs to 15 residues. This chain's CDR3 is CASTPDRGRTGELFF. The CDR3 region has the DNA TGTGCCAGCACTCCTGACAGGGGGCGTACCGGGGAGCTGTTTTTT.

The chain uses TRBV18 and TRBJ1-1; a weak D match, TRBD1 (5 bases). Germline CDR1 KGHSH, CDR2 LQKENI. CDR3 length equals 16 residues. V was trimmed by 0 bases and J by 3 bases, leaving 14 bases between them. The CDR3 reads CASSPPMTGGYTEAFF. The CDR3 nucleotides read TGTGCCAGCTCACCACCGATGACGGGGGGGTACACTGAAGCTTTCTTT.

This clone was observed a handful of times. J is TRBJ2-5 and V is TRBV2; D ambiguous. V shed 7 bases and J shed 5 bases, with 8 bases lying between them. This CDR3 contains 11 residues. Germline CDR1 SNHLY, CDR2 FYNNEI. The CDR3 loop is CASKETETQYF. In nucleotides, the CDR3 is TGTGCCAGCAAGGAGACGGAGACCCAGTACTTC.

The CDR3 region is CASSYEGPVHSPLHF. The CDR3 DNA reads TGTGCCAGCAGTTATGAGGGTCCGGTGCATTCACCCCTCCACTTT. The V and J genes are TRBV6-5 and TRBJ1-6, with D unresolved. V lost 3 bases, J lost 8 bases, and 14 bases lay in between. The CDR3 is made up of 15 amino acids. Germline CDR1 is MNHEY and CDR2 is SVGAGI.

CDR3 loop: CASSYSGSQETQYF. DNA of the CDR3: TGTGCCAGCAGTTATAGCGGCTCCCAAGAGACCCAGTACTTC. The gene calls are TRBV6-5 and TRBJ2-5; maybe TRBD2 (6 bases). The CDR3 contains 14 residues. V lost 3 bases and J 1 base, leaving 9 bases between the germline ends. The germline gives CDR1 MNHEY, CDR2 SVGAGI.

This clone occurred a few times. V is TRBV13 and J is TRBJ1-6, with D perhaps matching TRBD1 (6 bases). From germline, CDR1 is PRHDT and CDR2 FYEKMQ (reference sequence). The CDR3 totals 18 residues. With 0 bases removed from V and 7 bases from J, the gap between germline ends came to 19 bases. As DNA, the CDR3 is TGTGCCAGCAGCTTAGGCCTAAGCCAGGGGATCGGGAATTCACCCCTCCACTTT. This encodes CASSLGLSQGIGNSPLHF.

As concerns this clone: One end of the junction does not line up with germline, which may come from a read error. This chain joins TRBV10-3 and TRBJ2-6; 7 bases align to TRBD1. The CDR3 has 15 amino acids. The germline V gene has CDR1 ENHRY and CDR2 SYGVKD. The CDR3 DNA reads TGTGCCATCAGCGAGCGGACAGGTGGGGCCGACGTCCTGACTTTC. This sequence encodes CAISERTGGADVLTF.

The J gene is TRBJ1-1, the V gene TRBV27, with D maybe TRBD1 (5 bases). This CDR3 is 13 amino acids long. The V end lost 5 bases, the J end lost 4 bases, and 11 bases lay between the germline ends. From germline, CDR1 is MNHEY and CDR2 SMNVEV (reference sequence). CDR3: CASSVQGTTEAFF. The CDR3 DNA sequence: TGTGCCAGCAGTGTTCAGGGCACCACTGAAGCTTTCTTT.

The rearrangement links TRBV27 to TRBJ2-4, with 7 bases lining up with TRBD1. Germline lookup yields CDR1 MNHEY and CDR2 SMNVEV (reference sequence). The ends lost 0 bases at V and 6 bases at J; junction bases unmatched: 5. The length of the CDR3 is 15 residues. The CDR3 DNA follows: TGTGCCAGCAGTTTATCGGCAGGGGGTGGAAACATTCAGTACTTC. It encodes CASSLSAGGGNIQYF.

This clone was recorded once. In nucleotides, the CDR3 is TGTGCCAGCAGCTCCGGGCCGAAGACAGGGCCCTATGGCTACACCTTC. This encodes CASSSGPKTGPYGYTF. The rearrangement joins TRBV7-2 to TRBJ1-2; 7 bases fit TRBD1. V dropped 4 bases and J dropped 4; count of bases not matched to a gene: 12. This CDR3 is 16 amino acids long. Per germline, CDR1 SGHTA and CDR2 FQGNSA.

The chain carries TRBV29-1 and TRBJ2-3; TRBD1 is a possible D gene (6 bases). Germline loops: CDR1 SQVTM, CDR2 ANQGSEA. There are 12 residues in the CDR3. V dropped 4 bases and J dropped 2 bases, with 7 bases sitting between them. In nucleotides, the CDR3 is TGCAGCGTTGTGGGGGCCACAGATACGCAGTATTTT. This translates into CSVVGATDTQYF.